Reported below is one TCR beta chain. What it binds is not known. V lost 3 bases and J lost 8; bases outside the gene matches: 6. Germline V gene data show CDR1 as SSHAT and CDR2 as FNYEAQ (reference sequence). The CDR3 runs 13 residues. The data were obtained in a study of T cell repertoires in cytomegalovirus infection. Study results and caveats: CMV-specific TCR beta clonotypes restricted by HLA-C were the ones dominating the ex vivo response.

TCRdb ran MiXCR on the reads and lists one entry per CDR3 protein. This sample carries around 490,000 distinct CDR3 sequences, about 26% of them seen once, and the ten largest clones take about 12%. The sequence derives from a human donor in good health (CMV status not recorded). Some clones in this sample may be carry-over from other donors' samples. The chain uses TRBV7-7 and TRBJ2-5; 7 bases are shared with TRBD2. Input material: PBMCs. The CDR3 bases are TGTGCCAGCAGCTTCTCTCGGGGGGATACCCAGTACTTC. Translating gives CASSFSRGDTQYF.